These T cell receptor beta chains were read from a single sample in a study of CD4 T cells in relation to SARS-CoV-2 and coronaviruses. No antigen is known for these receptors. Measured with immunoSEQ multiplex PCR; TCRdb has only the in-frame clones, and not every one. The data hold approximately 15,000 clones, with around 78% observed a single time. The sequencing sample was made of CD4+ T cells from PBMCs, cultured in vitro. The receptors originated from a human donor in good health. Both conserved end residues are part of each CDR3. A D gene is named only where the DNA matches it firmly. The size of a clone is reported for some rows only, either as once, few or many, or as a class for expanded clones.

size,J,D,V,DNA,CDR3
NA,TRBJ2-7,NA,TRBV20-1,TGCAGTGCTAGTTGGACTACGGGTGAGCAGTACTTC,CSASWTTGEQYF
NA,TRBJ1-5,NA,TRBV5-1,TGCGCCAGCAGACCAGATAGCAATCAGCCCCAGCATTTT,CASRPDSNQPQHF
NA,TRBJ2-1,TRBD2,TRBV19,TGTGCCTCGGCGGGCGGCCTAGCGGGAGGGGAGCAGTTCTTC,CASAGGLAGGEQFF
NA,TRBJ1-5,NA,TRBV19,TGTGCCAGTTCTTCTGGGGGTCAGCCCCAGCATTTT,CASSSGGQPQHF
once,TRBJ2-5,NA,TRBV3-1/TRBV3-2,TGTGCCAGCAGCCAAGATTTTCGCCCTCAAGAGACCCAGTACTTC,CASSQDFRPQETQYF
NA,TRBJ2-2,NA,TRBV7-7,TGTGCCAGCAGCTTAACGAGCGGAGCGAACACCGGGGAGCTGTTTTTT,CASSLTSGANTGELFF
NA,TRBJ1-4,TRBD1,TRBV5-1,TGCGCCAGCAGCGTCTCGGGACAGGCCAATGAAAAACTGTTTTTT,CASSVSGQANEKLFF
NA,TRBJ1-2,TRBD1,TRBV9,TGTGCCAGCAGCGTAGCTGGGACAGGCGCGTCGGCTAGTGGCTACACCTTC,CASSVAGTGASASGYTF
NA,TRBJ1-2,NA,TRBV6-5,TGTGCCAGCAGTCCAGAGAGGGGTGCCTATGGCTACACCTTC,CASSPERGAYGYTF
once,TRBJ2-7,TRBD2,TRBV5-6,TGTGCCAGCAGCTTCTTGGGCGGGGGATCCTCCTACGAGCAGTACTTC,CASSFLGGGSSYEQYF
NA,TRBJ2-3,NA,TRBV6-5,TGTGCCAGCAGTCTGCGGGCCGGCGCAGATACGCAGTATTTT,CASSLRAGADTQYF
NA,TRBJ2-1,TRBD2,TRBV7-3,TGTGCCAGCAGCTCCACTAGCGGGACCTACAATGAGCAGTTCTTC,CASSSTSGTYNEQFF
NA,TRBJ2-6,NA,TRBV15,TGTGCCACCAGCGATTGGGGCTCTGGGGCCAACGTCCTGACTTTC,CATSDWGSGANVLTF
NA,TRBJ2-5,NA,TRBV15,TGTGCCACCAGCAGAGTGGACAGCCGGGAGACCCAGTACTTC,CATSRVDSRETQYF
NA,TRBJ1-2,TRBD1,TRBV4-1,TGCGCCAGCAGCCAAGGGGACAGAATCTGGGGCTACACCTTC,CASSQGDRIWGYTF
NA,TRBJ1-1,NA,TRBV7-9,TGTGCCAGCAGCTTAGCACTGAACACTGAAGCTTTCTTT,CASSLALNTEAFF
NA,TRBJ2-5,TRBD1,TRBV5-1,TGCGCCAGCAGCTTGGTCCAGGGGGCGGGAGAGACCCAGTACTTC,CASSLVQGAGETQYF
NA,TRBJ2-4,NA,TRBV19,TGTGCCAGTAGACCTCAAGGGACCGCTAAAAACATTCAGTACTTC,CASRPQGTAKNIQYF
NA,TRBJ1-4,NA,TRBV19,TGTGCCAGTAGTAATCTGGACAGCCGTAATGAAAAACTGTTTTTT,CASSNLDSRNEKLFF
NA,TRBJ2-5,TRBD2,TRBV7-9,TGTGCCAGCAGCGGTGGGCTAGCGGGAGGGCTAGAGACCCAGTACTTC,CASSGGLAGGLETQYF
NA,TRBJ2-3,TRBD2,TRBV19,TGTGCCAGTAGCCCGGGACTAGCGTACCCCGATGATACGCAGTATTTT,CASSPGLAYPDDTQYF
NA,TRBJ1-3,NA,TRBV6-9,TGTGCCAGCAGTTACCCAGTCTCTGGAAACACCATATATTTT,CASSYPVSGNTIYF
NA,TRBJ1-2,NA,TRBV28,TGTGCCAGCAGTTTCCGGGGGTTAAACTATGGCTACACCTTC,CASSFRGLNYGYTF
NA,TRBJ2-1,NA,TRBV14,TGTGCCAGCAGCCAAGGGTATGAGCAGTTCTTC,CASSQGYEQFF
NA,TRBJ1-1,NA,TRBV5-1,TGCGCCAGCAGCTTGGAAGGGTCTGAAGCTTTCTTT,CASSLEGSEAFF
NA,TRBJ1-2,NA,TRBV7-9,TGTGCCAGCAGCGATAACTGGGGTAGTGGCTACACCTTC,CASSDNWGSGYTF
NA,TRBJ2-7,TRBD1,TRBV4-1,TGCGCCAGCGCTCGGGTCGGACAGGGCCTAGACGAGCAGTACTTC,CASARVGQGLDEQYF
NA,TRBJ2-3,NA,TRBV7-3,TGTGCCAGCAGCTTAACGGTGGAGGCAGCAGATACGCAGTATTTT,CASSLTVEAADTQYF
NA,TRBJ2-5,TRBD1,TRBV30,TGTGCCTGGAGTCGACAGGGGAATGACCAGTACTTC,CAWSRQGNDQYF
NA,TRBJ2-6,NA,TRBV28,TGTGCCAGCAGTCCCGACGCTCCCTCTGGGGCCAACGTCCTGACTTTC,CASSPDAPSGANVLTF
NA,TRBJ2-3,NA,TRBV7-3,TGTGCCAGCAGCTCGACTAGCACAGATACGCAGTATTTT,CASSSTSTDTQYF
NA,TRBJ2-2,TRBD1,TRBV2,TGTGCCAGCAGACAGGGGGCCGGCACCGGGGAGCTGTTTTTT,CASRQGAGTGELFF
NA,TRBJ1-3,NA,TRBV6-4,TGTGCCAGCGAGATGAGGAGCTCTGGAAACACCATATATTTT,CASEMRSSGNTIYF
once,TRBJ2-7,TRBD1,TRBV24-1,TGTGCCACCAGTGCCGGGGACAGGAAGGAGGGGCAGTACTTC,CATSAGDRKEGQYF
NA,TRBJ1-5,NA,TRBV6-2/TRBV6-3,TGTGCCAGCAGTTACTTTGGGACACAGAGCAATCAGCCCCAGCATTTT,CASSYFGTQSNQPQHF
few,TRBJ2-7,NA,TRBV6-5,TGTGCCAGCAGGACAACACGGACTTCCTACGAGCAGTACTTC,CASRTTRTSYEQYF
NA,TRBJ2-7,TRBD1,TRBV27,TGTGCCAGCAGTTCCCCCGGACAGGGAATCTACGAGCAGTACTTC,CASSSPGQGIYEQYF
NA,TRBJ2-5,NA,TRBV18,TGTGCCAGCTCACCGAGTGACCAAGAGACCCAGTACTTC,CASSPSDQETQYF
NA,TRBJ2-3,TRBD2,TRBV18,TGTGCCAGCTCACCACGGACTAGCGGGAGGGCTAGCACAGATACGCAGTATTTT,CASSPRTSGRASTDTQYF
few,TRBJ1-2,TRBD1,TRBV5-6,TGTGCCAGCGAGGGGGACAGGGGAAGATATGGCTACACCTTC,CASEGDRGRYGYTF
NA,TRBJ2-7,TRBD1,TRBV18,TGTGCCAGCTCACTTGGGACAGGGTTTGAGCAGTACTTC,CASSLGTGFEQYF
NA,TRBJ1-1,NA,TRBV30,TGTGCCTGGGGACGGAGGAACACTGAAGCTTTCTTT,CAWGRRNTEAFF
NA,TRBJ1-1,NA,TRBV30,TGTGCTCGGTCTGCCTGGGCGAACACTGAAGCTTTCTTT,CARSAWANTEAFF